This T cell receptor beta chain is drawn from a study of blood T cell repertoires in COVID-19. Across the study: There were acute and convalescent COVID-19 samples, and they came from the United States, Italy and Spain. The cDNA or gDNA used as material had been derived from T cells, B-cell-depleted T cells, or PBMCs.

CDR1 MNHEY and CDR2 SVGAGI come from the germline V gene. Trimming took 5 bases from V and 7 from J; bases not matched to a gene: 8. The length of the CDR3 is 15 residues. In the authors' workflow: Counts of nucleated cells, estimated from reference gene primer amplification, were obtained. Only in-frame clones appear in the TCRdb table, and some are missing; sequencing was by immunoSEQ multiplex PCR. V and J calls and clone size follow that table, whereas D and trimming were derived from the DNA. The sample carries about 100,000 clones, approximately 88% recorded once. The clonotype comes from a middle-aged man with active or convalescent COVID-19. This chain joins TRBV6-5 and TRBJ1-4, with 9 bases lining up with TRBD1. Input material: peripheral blood. The CDR3, as DNA: TGTGCCAGCAGTCGACAGGGGGACCTCCCTGAAAAACTGTTTTTT. It yields the protein CASSRQGDLPEKLFF.